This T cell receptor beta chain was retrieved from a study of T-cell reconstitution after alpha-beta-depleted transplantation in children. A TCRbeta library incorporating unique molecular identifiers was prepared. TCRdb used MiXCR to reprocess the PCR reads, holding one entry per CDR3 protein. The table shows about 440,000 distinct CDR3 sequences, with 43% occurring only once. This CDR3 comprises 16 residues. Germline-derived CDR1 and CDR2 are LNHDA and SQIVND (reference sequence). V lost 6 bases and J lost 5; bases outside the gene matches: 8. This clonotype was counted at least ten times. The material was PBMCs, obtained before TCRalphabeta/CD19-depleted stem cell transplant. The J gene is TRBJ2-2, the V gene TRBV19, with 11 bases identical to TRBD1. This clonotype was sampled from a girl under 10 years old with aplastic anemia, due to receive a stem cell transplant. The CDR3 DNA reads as TGTGCCAGTAGCCATATTGGACAGGGGGCTACCGGGGAGCTGTTTTTT. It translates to CASSHIGQGATGELFF.